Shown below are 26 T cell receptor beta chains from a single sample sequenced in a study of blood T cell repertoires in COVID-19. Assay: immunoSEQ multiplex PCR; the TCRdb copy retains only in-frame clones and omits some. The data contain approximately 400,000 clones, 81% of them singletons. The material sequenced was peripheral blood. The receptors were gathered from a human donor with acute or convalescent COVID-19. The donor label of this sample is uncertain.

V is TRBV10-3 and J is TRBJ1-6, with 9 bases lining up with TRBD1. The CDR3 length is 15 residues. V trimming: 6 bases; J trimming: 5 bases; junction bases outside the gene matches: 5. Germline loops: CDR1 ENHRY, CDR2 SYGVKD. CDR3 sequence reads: CAIRPGQGNNSPLHF. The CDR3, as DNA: TGTGCCATCAGACCCGGACAGGGGAATAATTCACCCCTCCACTTT.

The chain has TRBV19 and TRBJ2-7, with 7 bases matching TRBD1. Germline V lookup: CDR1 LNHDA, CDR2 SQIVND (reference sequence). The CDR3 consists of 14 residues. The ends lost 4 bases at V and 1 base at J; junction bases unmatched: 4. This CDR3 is CASSTSTGSYEQYF. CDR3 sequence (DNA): TGTGCCAGTAGTACCTCGACAGGGTCCTACGAGCAGTACTTC.

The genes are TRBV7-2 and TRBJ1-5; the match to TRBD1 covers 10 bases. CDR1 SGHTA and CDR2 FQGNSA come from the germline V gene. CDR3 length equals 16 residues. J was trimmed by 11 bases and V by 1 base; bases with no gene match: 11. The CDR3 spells CASSLGTGGVGQSQHF. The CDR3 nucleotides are TGTGCCAGCAGCTTAGGGACAGGGGGAGTAGGACAGTCCCAGCATTTT.

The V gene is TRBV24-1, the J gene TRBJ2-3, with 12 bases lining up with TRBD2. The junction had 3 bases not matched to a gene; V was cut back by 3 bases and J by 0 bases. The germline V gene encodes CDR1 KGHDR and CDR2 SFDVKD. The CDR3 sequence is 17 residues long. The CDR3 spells CATSDRGLAGSTDTQYF. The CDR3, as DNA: TGTGCCACCAGTGATCGCGGACTAGCGGGAAGCACAGATACGCAGTATTTT.

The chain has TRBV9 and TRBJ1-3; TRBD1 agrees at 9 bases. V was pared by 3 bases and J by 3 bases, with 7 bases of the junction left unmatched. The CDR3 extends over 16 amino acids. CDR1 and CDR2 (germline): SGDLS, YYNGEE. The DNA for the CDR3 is TGTGCCAGCAGCGGACCGGGACAGGGACTTGGAAACACCATATATTTT. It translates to CASSGPGQGLGNTIYF.

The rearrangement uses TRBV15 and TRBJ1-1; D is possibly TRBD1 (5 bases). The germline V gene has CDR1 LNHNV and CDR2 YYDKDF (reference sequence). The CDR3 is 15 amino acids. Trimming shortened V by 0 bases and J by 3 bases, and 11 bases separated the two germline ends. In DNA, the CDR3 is TGTGCCACCAGCAGAGATGGGGCGGCGTACACTGAAGCTTTCTTT. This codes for CATSRDGAAYTEAFF.

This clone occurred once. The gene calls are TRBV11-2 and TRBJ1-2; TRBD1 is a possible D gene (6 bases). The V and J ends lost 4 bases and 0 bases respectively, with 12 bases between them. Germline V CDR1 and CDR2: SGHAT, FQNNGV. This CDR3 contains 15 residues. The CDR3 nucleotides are TGTGCCAGCAGCTCTAGACAGGTTTCTAACTATGGCTACACCTTC. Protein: CASSSRQVSNYGYTF.

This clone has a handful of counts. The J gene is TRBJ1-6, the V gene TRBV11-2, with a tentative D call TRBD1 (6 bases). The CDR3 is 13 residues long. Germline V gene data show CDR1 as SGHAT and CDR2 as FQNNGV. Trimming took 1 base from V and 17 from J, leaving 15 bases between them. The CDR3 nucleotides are TGTGCCAGCAGCTTAGGACAGGCCTCGTACGTCCACTTT. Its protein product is CASSLGQASYVHF.

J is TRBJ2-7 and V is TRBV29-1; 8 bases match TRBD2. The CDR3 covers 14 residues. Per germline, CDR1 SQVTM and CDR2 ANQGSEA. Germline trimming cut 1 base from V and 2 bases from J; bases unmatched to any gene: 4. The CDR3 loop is CSVEGLAGTYEQYF. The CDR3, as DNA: TGCAGCGTTGAAGGGCTAGCGGGCACCTACGAGCAGTACTTC.

In DNA, the CDR3 is TGTGCCAGCAGAATAGAGCCCGGTACGCAGTATTTT. Translating it yields CASRIEPGTQYF. V gene TRBV7-9 combines with J gene TRBJ2-3, with D uncertain. The V gene lost 6 bases and the J gene lost 8 bases, with 12 bases spanning the gap. CDR1 and CDR2 (germline): SEHNR, FQNEAQ (reference sequence). The CDR3 runs to 12 residues.

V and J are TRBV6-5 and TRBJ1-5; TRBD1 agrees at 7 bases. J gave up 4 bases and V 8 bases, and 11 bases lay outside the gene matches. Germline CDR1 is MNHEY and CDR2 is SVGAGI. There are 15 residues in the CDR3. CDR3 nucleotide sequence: TGTGCCAGCGGAGGGGACAGTCGGGGGAATCAGCCCCAGCATTTT. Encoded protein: CASGGDSRGNQPQHF.

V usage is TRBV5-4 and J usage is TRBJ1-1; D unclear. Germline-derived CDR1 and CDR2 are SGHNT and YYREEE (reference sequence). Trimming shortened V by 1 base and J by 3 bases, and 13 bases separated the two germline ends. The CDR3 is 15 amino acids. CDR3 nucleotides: TGTGCCAGCAGCTTGAGTGGTCACGGGGACACTGAAGCTTTCTTT. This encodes CASSLSGHGDTEAFF.

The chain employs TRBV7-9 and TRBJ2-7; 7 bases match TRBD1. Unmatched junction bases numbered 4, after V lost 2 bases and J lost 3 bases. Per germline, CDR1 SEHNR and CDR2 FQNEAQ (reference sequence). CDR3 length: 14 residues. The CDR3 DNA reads TGTGCCAGCAGCTTATACCGACAGGGCTACGAGCAGTACTTC. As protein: CASSLYRQGYEQYF. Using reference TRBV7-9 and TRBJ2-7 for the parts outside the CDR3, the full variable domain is DTGVSQNPRHKITKRGQNVTFRCDPISEHNRLYWYRQTLGQGPEFLTYFQNEAQLEKSRLLSDRFSAERPKGSFSTLEIQRTEQGDSAMYLCASSLYRQGYEQYFGPGTRLTVT.

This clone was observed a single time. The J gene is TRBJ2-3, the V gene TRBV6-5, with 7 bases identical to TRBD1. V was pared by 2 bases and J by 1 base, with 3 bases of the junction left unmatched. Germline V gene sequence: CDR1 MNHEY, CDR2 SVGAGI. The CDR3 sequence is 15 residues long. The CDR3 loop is CASSYAGTGTDTQYF. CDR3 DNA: TGTGCCAGCAGTTACGCTGGGACAGGCACAGATACGCAGTATTTT.

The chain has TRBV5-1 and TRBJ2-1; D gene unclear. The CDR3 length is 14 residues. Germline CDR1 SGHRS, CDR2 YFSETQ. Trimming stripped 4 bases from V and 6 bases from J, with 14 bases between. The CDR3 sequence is CASSLSQVGNEQFF. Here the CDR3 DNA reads TGCGCCAGCAGCCTAAGCCAGGTCGGCAATGAGCAGTTCTTC.

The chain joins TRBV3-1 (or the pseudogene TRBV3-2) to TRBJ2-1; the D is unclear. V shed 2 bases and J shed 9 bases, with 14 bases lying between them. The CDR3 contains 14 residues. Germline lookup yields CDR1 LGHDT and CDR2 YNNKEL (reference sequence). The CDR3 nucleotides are TGTGCCAGCAGCCAAAATTCACCGCAGGTTGAGCAGTTCTTC. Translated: CASSQNSPQVEQFF.

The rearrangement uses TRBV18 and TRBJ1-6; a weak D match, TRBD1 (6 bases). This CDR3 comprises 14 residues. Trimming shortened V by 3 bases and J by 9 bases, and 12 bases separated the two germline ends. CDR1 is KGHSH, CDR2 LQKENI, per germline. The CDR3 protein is CASSPQTGFSPLHF. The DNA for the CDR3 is TGTGCCAGCTCACCTCAAACAGGGTTTTCACCCCTCCACTTT.

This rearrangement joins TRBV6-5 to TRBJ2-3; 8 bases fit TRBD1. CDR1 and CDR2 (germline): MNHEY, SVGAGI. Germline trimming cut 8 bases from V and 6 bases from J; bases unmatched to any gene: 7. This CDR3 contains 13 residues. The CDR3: CASATGEGDTQYF. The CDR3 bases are TGTGCCAGCGCGACAGGGGAAGGCGATACGCAGTATTTT.

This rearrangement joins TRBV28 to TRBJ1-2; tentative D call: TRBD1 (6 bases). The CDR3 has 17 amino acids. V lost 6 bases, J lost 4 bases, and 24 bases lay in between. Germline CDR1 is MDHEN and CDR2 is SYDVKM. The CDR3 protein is CASSQTPGQTWGYGYTF. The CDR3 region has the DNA TGTGCCAGCAGCCAAACTCCGGGACAAACCTGGGGCTATGGCTACACCTTC.

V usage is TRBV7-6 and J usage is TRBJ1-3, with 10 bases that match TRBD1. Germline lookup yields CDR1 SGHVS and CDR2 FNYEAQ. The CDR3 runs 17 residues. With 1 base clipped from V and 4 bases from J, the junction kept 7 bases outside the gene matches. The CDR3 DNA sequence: TGTGCCAGCAGCTTAGGGGTCGGGACAGGGGACGGAAACACCATATATTTT. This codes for CASSLGVGTGDGNTIYF.

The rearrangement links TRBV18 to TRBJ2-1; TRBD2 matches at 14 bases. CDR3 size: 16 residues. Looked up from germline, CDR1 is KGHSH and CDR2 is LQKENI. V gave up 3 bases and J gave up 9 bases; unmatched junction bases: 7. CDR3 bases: TGTGCCAGCTCACCCCCGGGGACTAGCGGGGGTGGTGAGCAGTTCTTC. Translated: CASSPPGTSGGGEQFF. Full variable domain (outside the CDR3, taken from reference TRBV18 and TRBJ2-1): NAGVMQNPRHLVRRRGQEARLRCSPMKGHSHVYWYRQLPEEGLKFMVYLQKENIIDESGMPKERFSAEFPKEGPSILRIQQVVRGDSAAYFCASSPPGTSGGGEQFFGPGTRLTVL.

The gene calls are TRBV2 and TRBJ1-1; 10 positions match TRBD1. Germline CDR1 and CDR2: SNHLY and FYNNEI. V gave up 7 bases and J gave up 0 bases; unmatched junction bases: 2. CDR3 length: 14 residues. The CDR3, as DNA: TGTGCCAGCACCGGGACAGGGGTGAACACTGAAGCTTTCTTT. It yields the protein CASTGTGVNTEAFF.

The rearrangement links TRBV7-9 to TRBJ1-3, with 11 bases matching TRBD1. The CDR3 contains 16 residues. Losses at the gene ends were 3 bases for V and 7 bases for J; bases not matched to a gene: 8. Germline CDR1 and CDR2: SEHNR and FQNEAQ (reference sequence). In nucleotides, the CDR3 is TGTGCCAGCAGCTTCGGACAGGGGGCGATTTCTAACACCATATATTTT. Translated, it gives CASSFGQGAISNTIYF.

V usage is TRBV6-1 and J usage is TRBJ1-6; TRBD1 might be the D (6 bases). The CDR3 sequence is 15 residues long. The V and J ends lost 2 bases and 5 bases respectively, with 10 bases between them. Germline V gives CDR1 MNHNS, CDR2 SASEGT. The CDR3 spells CASSESDRHNSPLHF. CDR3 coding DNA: TGTGCCAGCAGTGAATCGGACAGACATAATTCACCCCTCCACTTT.

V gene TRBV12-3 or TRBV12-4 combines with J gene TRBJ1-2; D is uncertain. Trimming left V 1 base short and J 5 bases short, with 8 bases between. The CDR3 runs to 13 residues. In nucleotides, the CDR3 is TGTGCCAGCAGTTTAGGGAACGGGTATGGCTACACCTTC. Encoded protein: CASSLGNGYGYTF.

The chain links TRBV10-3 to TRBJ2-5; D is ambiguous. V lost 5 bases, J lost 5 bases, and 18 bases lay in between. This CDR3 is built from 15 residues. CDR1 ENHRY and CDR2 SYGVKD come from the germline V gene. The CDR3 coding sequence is TGTGCCATCAGTTCCTCGACTGACCGGCCGGAGACCCAGTACTTC. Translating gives CAISSSTDRPETQYF.